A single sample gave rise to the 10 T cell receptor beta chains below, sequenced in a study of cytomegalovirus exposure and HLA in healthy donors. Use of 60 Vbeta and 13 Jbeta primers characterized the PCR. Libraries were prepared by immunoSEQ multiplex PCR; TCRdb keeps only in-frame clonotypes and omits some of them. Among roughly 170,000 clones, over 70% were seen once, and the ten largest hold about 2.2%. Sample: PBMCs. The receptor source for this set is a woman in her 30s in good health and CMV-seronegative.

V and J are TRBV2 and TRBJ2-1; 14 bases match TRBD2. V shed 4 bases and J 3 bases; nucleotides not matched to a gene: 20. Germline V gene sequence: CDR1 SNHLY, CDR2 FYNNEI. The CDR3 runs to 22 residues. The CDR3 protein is CASSAPTTSGRAPRVGYNEQFF. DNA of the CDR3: TGTGCCAGCAGTGCCCCGACGACTAGCGGGAGGGCCCCTAGGGTAGGCTACAATGAGCAGTTCTTC.

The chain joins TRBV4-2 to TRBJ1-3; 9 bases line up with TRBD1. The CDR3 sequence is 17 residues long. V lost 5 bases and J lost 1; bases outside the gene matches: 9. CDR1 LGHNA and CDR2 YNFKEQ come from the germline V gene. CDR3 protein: CASSYWTGESSGNTIYF. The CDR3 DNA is TGTGCCAGCAGCTATTGGACAGGGGAGTCTTCTGGAAACACCATATATTTT.

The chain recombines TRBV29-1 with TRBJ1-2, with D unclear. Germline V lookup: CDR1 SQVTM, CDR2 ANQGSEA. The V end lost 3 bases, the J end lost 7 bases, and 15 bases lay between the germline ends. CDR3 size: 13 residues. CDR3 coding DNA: TGCAGCGTTGAGGGAGACCCAGGTTCTGGCTACACCTTC. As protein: CSVEGDPGSGYTF.

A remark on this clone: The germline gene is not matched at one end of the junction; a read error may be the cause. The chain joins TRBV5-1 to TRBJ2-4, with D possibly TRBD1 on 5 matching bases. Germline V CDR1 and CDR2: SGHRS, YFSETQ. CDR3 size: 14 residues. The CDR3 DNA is TGCGCCAGCAGCCCACAGGCTACCAAAAACAGTCAGTACTTC. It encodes CASSPQATKNSQYF.

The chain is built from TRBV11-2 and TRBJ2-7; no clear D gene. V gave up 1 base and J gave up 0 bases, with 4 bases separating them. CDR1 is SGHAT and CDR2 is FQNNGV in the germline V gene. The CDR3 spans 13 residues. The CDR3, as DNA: TGTGCCAGCAGCTTAGGGAGCTCCTACGAGCAGTACTTC. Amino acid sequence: CASSLGSSYEQYF.

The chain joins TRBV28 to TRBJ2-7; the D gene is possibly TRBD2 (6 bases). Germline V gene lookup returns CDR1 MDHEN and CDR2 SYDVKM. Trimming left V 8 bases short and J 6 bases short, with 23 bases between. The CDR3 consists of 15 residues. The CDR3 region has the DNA TGTGCCAGCGACTCCCCCGGGACTCCCCTCTTCGAGCAGTACTTC. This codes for CASDSPGTPLFEQYF.

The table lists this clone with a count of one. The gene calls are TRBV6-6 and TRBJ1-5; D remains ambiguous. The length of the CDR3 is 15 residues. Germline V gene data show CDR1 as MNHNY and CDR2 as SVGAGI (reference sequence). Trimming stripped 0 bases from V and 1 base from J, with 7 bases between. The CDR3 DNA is TGTGCCAGCAGTTACTCAGGCGGAAGCAATCAGCCCCAGCATTTT. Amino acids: CASSYSGGSNQPQHF.

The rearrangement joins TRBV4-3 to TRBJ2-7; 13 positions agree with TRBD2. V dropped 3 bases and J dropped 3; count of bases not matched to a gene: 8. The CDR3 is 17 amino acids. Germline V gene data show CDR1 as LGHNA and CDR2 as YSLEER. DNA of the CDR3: TGCGCCAGCAGCCAGGAACACCGGACTAGCGGGAGCTACGAGCAGTACTTC. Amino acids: CASSQEHRTSGSYEQYF.

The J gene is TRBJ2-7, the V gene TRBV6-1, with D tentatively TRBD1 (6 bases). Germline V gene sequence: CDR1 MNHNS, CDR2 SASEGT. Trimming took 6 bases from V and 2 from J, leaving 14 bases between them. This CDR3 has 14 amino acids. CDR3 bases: TGTGCCAGCAGGCAGGACGAGGGGGCCTACGAGCAGTACTTC. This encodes CASRQDEGAYEQYF.

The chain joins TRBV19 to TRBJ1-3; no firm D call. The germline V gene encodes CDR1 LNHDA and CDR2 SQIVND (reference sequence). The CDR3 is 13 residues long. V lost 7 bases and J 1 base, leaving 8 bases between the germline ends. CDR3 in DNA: TGTGCCAGTATTGCGTATTCTGGAAACACCATATATTTT. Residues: CASIAYSGNTIYF.